This paragraph covers one T cell receptor beta chain sequence. Its cognate antigen has yet to be identified. Base qualities are missing; no much larger clone stands one base away. Healthy HIV-negative adults with no recently reported acute infections or vaccinations were included as donors. Every donor was a Caucasian adult residing in Nashville, Tennessee, USA. CD4+ T cells were enriched by magnetic negative selection, after which naive cells were positively selected on CD45RA and the negative fraction was taken as the memory subset. After blood collection by leukapheresis, PBMCs were isolated using Ficoll-Histopaque density gradient centrifugation and then cryopreserved in the vapor phase of liquid nitrogen. Analytical flow cytometry was used to check the purity and quantity of each magnetically sorted T cell population. Genomic DNA was isolated from every sorted fraction and measured by UV absorbance on a Nanodrop 2000c.

The record originates from a study of shared clonotypes between healthy human individuals (dated by TCRdb to 2018 to 2020). Concerning the study at large: The cohort included three men and a couple of women between 18 and 49 years of age. The study deeply sequenced blood TCR repertoires of about five healthy adults to estimate repertoire size and the extent of clonotype sharing between individuals. For each donor, CD4 naive and CD4 memory were each given three plates, CD8 naive was given two plates, and CD8 memory was given one plate. To increase sequencing depth and limit assay-specific biases, TCR repertoire library preparation and sequencing were carried out by different laboratories using diverse techniques. Per donor, leukapheresis produced somewhere between about 0.85 and 8.9 billion PBMCs.

Here is what the overall study found, with its caveats: Incomplete sequencing was indicated by rarefaction of sorted-subset datasets, despite the large sequencing depth. Only blood was sampled, and tissue TCR repertoires likely differ from those in blood. Because the study included a small number of donors, the genetic and exposure-history diversity represented was limited. Pairwise subsampling led to the expectation that sequencing depth would affect the degree of clonotype sharing among donors. Compared with non-shared clonotypes, the clonotypes found in all four sorted-subset donors had higher generation probabilities. Across a few donors, about 5% of naive CD4, 3% to 4% of naive CD8, about 2.3% of memory CD4, and about 0.4% of memory CD8 clonotypes were shared. Naive subsets generally had larger estimated clonotype richness than memory subsets.

Looking up the germline V gene yields CDR1 SNHLY and CDR2 FYNNEI. At the junction V is shortened by 4 bases and J by 2 bases, with 13 bases in between. The CDR3 has 15 amino acids, counting the end cysteine and phenylalanine. The only DNA kept is the CDR3, 45 bases in frame from the first base. Using the deep immunoSEQ assay, TCR CDR3 regions were amplified from genomic DNA by multiplex PCR. Extracted genomic DNA from each cell subset was distributed evenly across all wells of several immunoSEQ 96-well plates, and each plate was treated as a replicate. For sorted subsets, around 0.2 ug genomic DNA, equal to tens of thousands of T cell genomes, was loaded into each replicate PCR. Purified libraries were quantified with a Qubit 3.0 fluorometer, sized on a Bioanalyzer 2100, and re-quantified with the KAPA Library Quantification kit. A separate single-read 150-cycle Illumina NextSeq 550 flow cell was used to sequence each immunoSEQ 96-well plate. In the paper's pipeline: Because the immunoSEQ output held only junctional sequences and lacked quality scores, the filtering could not match the filtering applied to full-length reads. To assign V/J genes and CDR3, sequences were annotated using PyIR, a Python wrapper for IgBLAST v1.9, with IMGT germline references. Any read was removed if the V/J assignment was weak (E-value above 1e-6), the CDR3 was missing, or the read contained stop codons, out-of-frame junctions, or ambiguous translated residues. V3J clonotypes were defined as sequences sharing an identical inferred V gene, J gene, and CDR3 amino acid sequence. The percentage overlap between two repertoires was calculated by dividing the number of shared unique clonotypes by the size of the smaller repertoire. Repertoire richness was assessed with RTK rarefaction, the Chao1 estimator, and Recon v2.1 estimates of unobserved clonotypes. Generation probabilities for all TCRbeta clonotypes obtained by the gDNA method from a handful of donors were computed using OLGA. TCRdb holds this immuneACCESS table with in-frame rearrangements only. Some clones are missing; in checked studies, unresolved V genes explain under half, and the rest has no known cause. V and J calls and clone size follow that table, whereas D and trimming were derived from the DNA. The sample table holds 1.4 million to 1.5 million clones, of which roughly 96% were seen once. 1% to 1.5% of the sample is in the top ten clones.

The sequencing sample was made of naive CD4+ T cells sorted from blood. In light of the paper, this sample's cell subset or site label describes: CD45RA+ positively selected. The TCR comes from a man aged 25 to 40 in good health. Recombination joined TRBV2 with TRBJ2-3, and TRBD2 may be the D gene, going by 7 matching bases. CDR3 sequence: CASSGRAGATDTQYF. DNA sequence: TGTGCCAGCAGTGGCCGGGCGGGGGCCACAGATACGCAGTATTTT. Where the CDR3 stops, the reference TRBV2 and TRBJ2-3 genes take over; the full variable domain is EPEVTQTPSHQVTQMGQEVILRCVPISNHLYFYWYRQILGQKVEFLVSFYNNEISEKSEIFDDQFSVERPDGSNFTLKIRSTKLEDSAMYFCASSGRAGATDTQYFGPGTRLTVL.